The T cell receptor (beta chain) described here comes from a study of blood T cells in healthy people across ages (dated by TCRdb to between 2014 and 2017). Describing the broader study: Template switching captured roughly one uniquely barcoded TCR beta cDNA molecule per two T cells in model experiments. Using deep sequencing normalized with unique cDNA molecular identifiers, the study measured how TCR beta repertoire diversity changes with age. The donors were divided into four age groups: young (average around 15 years), middle-aged (around 37), aged (under 70) and long-lived (about 90). To avoid experimental bias, donors of different ages were distributed randomly across sequencing lanes. Two additional independent replicas of 1 million unique cDNA reads from the same blood draw were analyzed for two donors (one aged 18 to 29 and one aged 80 or older).

Systemically healthy Caucasian individuals from Russia, about 38 in total and aged about 6 to 95 years, were included as donors. About 9.1 milliliters of peripheral blood were collected from each donor into EDTA-treated Vacutainer tubes. Ficoll-Paque density-gradient centrifugation was used to isolate PBMCs, with at least 6.5 million per sample. Trizol reagent was used to extract total RNA from the PBMCs, yielding at least 5 micrograms per sample. Naive CD45RAhigh/CD27high T cell percentages were measured by flow cytometry on a PBMC aliquot from every donor. Spanning cysteine to phenylalanine, the CDR3 consists of 16 amino acids. Just CDR3 DNA is preserved here, 48 bases in frame from base 1. As encoded in the germline V gene, CDR1 is MGHDK while CDR2 is SYGVNS. The receptor library was made with 5' RACE. Sequencing was performed on an Illumina HiSeq 2500. A second PCR of about 6 to 11 cycles was performed with a sample-barcoded 5' primer and a J-beta primer mix. Each TCR beta cDNA molecule received a unique molecular identifier from a template-switch 5' adaptor carrying 12 random nucleotides. Each sample yielded at least 2.5 million CDR3-containing paired-end reads. First-strand cDNA synthesis was performed from all RNA using the Mint cDNA synthesis kit, with priming by a TRBC-specific oligonucleotide. Following uracil-DNA glycosylase treatment, all cDNA underwent a first 18-cycle PCR with the universal primers M1SS and BC2_uni_R. Under the source paper's analysis protocol: For normalization, 1 million high-quality reads, each with a distinct molecular identifier, were randomly selected from each sample. Instead of being binned into consensus sequences, reads that shared molecular identifiers were thrown out. CDR3 identification, clonotype clustering and error correction used MiTCR with a Q25 quality threshold and the strictest error-elimination algorithm. A nonparametric unseen species model with Euler transformation was used to estimate lower-bound total TCR beta diversity. TCRdb reprocessing: public reads trimmed at Q25 with fastp, clones called with MiXCR, in-frame beta chains kept. CDR3 protein duplicates are merged, each entry listing the most common genes and DNA. These V and J calls rely on TCRdb rather than the paper's analysis. This sample lists fewer than 800,000 distinct CDR3 sequences; around 21% were detected once. 3.6% of the sample is in the top ten clones.

What the research found in general, with its limitations: Estimates of total diversity based on one million sequenced T cells were regarded as lower bounds and as underestimates. The CMV infection status of donors was not known, potentially confounding age-related changes in expanded clonotypes. Compared with the aged group, the long-lived group had more naive CD4+ T cells, fewer expanded clones and increased TCR diversity, suggesting age selection. There was a strong correlation between observed TCR beta diversity and the percentage of naive T cells measured by flow cytometry. Observed TCR beta diversity per million T cells fell roughly linearly with age, and a significant reduction was already apparent by age about 38. Conclusive comparison of naive and antigen-experienced compartments was prevented by the profiling of bulk unsorted PBMCs.

About this clonotype itself: No antigen is known for it. Base qualities are not at hand, and no much larger clone is one base apart.

Sequencing was performed on blood. This clonotype originated in a man between 65 and 85 years old in good health. The sequence is built from TRBV25-1 and TRBJ2-5; 13 central bases correspond to TRBD2. The assigned J gene may be wrong: the sequence end matches TRBJ2-1 better. The CDR3 has the sequence CASQEVGLAGANEQFF. The sequence in DNA is TGTGCCAGTCAAGAGGTAGGACTAGCGGGAGCCAATGAGCAGTTCTTC.